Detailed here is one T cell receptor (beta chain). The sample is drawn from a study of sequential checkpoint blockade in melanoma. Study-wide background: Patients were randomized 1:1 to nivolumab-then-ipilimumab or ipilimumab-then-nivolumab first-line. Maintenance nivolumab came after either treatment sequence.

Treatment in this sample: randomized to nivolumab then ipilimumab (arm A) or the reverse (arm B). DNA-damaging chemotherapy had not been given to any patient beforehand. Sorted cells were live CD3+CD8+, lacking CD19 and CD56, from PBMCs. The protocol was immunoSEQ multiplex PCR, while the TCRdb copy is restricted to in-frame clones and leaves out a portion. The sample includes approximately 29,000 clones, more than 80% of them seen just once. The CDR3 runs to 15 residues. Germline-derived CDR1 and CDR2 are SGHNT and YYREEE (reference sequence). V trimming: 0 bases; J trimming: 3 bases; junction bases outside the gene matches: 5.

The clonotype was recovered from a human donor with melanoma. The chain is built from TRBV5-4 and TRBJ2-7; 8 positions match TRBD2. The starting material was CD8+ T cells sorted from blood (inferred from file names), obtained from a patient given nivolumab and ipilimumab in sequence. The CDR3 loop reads CASSLGAGAFYEQYF. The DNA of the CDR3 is TGTGCCAGCAGCTTGGGAGCGGGAGCTTTCTACGAGCAGTACTTC.